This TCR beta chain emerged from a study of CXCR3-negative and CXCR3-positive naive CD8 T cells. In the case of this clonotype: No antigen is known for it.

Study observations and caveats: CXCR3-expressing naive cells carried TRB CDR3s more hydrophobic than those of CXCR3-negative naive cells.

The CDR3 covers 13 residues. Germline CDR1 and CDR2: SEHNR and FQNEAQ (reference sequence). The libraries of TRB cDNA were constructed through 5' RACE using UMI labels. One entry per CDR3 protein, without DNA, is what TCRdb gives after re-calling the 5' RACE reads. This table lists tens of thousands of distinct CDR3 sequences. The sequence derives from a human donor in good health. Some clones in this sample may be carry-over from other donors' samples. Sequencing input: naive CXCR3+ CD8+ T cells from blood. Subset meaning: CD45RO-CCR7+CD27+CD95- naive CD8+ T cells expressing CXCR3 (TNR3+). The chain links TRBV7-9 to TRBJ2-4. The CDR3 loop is CASSFALENIQYF.